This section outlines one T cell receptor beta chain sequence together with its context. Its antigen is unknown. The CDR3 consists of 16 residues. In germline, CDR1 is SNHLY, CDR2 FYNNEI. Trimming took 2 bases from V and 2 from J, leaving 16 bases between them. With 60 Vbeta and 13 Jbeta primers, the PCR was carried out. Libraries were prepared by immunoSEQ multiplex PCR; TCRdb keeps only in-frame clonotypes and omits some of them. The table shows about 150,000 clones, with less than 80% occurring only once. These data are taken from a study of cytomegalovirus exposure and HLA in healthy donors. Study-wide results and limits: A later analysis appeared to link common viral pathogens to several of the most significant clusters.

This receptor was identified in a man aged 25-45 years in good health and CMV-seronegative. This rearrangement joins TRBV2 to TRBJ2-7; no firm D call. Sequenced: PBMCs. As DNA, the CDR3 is TGTGCCAGCAGTGAAAGATTGGGCTACGAAACCTACGAGCAGTACTTC. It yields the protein CASSERLGYETYEQYF.